Below, one TCR beta chain is given with its context. Its antigen remains unidentified. This entry comes from a study of T cell repertoires in cytomegalovirus infection. About the research overall: Indications came from public TCR beta signatures; they pointed to CMV infection and to a matching HLA type. General study findings and limits: CMV-specific TCR beta clonotypes restricted by HLA-C dominated the ex vivo response.

Via MiXCR, TCRdb re-called the reads, giving one row per CDR3 protein. Counted here are about 770,000 distinct CDR3 sequences, roughly 28% occurring once; the ten biggest clones make up roughly 14%. With V trimmed by 3 bases and J by 7 bases, 7 bases remained unmatched. CDR1 is MNHEY, CDR2 SMNVEV, per germline (reference sequence). CDR3 length: 14 residues. The source was cultured CD8+ T cells from PBMCs, collected from culture after CMV antigen stimulation. The chain has TRBV27 and TRBJ2-3; 7 bases agree with TRBD2. The clonotype originates from a human donor in good health (CMV status not recorded). Some clones in this sample may be carry-over from other donors' samples. The CDR3 loop reads CASSFSSGTNTQYF. CDR3 sequence (DNA): TGTGCCAGCAGTTTCTCAAGCGGGACTAATACGCAGTATTTT.